These 23 T cell receptor beta chains share one sample of origin, sequenced in a study of T-cell reconstitution after alpha-beta-depleted transplantation in children (dated by TCRdb to the mid-2010s). In light of the paper, this sample's treatment or condition label describes: allogeneic hematopoietic cell transplantation with graft depleted of TCRalphabeta T cells and CD19 B cells. Library construction relied on PCR. TCRdb names Illumina HiSeq 2500 as the instrument used. TCR library preparation used molecular barcoding, with unique molecular identifiers applied to normalize quantification of the TCRbeta repertoire. TCRdb reanalyzed the raw reads on its own, using fastp at Q25 for trimming and MiXCR for clone calling, and kept in-frame beta chains. Merged by CDR3 protein, the rows form single entries marked with the most common genes and DNA. The sample profile shows 800,000 to 1,000,000 distinct CDR3 sequences; about 29% of them were found once. The ten largest account for roughly 31% of the sample.

Sequenced material: PBMCs, mostly from graft donor cells, taken 360 days after TCRalphabeta/CD19-depleted stem cell transplant. These receptors originate from a boy under three years old who had a stem cell transplant for SCID, so the T cells may come from the graft donor.

The chain uses TRBV29-1 and TRBJ1-4; D unclear. The CDR3 has 11 amino acids. Trimming cost V 7 bases and J 8 bases, with 11 bases left between them. The germline V gene has CDR1 SQVTM and CDR2 ANQGSEA. In DNA, the CDR3 is TGCAGCGCGGGTCTTGACGAAAAACTGTTTTTT. This encodes CSAGLDEKLFF.

This clonotype was counted only a few times. V gene TRBV20-1 combines with J gene TRBJ2-7, with 9 bases that match TRBD2. CDR1 DFQATT and CDR2 SNEGSKA come from the germline V gene (reference sequence). V was clipped by 3 bases and J by 4 bases; unmatched bases: 4. The CDR3 totals 13 residues. CDR3 DNA: TGCAGTGCTAGCCTAGCGGGGCTTTACGAGCAGTACTTC. The encoded protein is CSASLAGLYEQYF.

This clonotype was counted a single time. This chain links TRBV20-1 with TRBJ1-5; the D gene is possibly TRBD1 (5 bases). Germline assignment: CDR1 DFQATT and CDR2 SNEGSKA (reference sequence). The CDR3 is 13 amino acids. Trimming took 6 bases from V and 5 from J, leaving 14 bases between them. CDR3 amino acids: CSAGGRGHQPQHF. The DNA of the CDR3 is TGCAGTGCCGGGGGGAGGGGACATCAGCCCCAGCATTTT.

In its sample, this clonotype was seen a few times. The chain recombines TRBV18 with TRBJ2-1; no clear D. Between the trimmed V and J ends, which lost 3 bases and 8 bases, there was a span of 8 bases. CDR1 KGHSH and CDR2 LQKENI come from the germline V gene. This CDR3 has 12 residues. CDR3 nucleotide sequence: TGTGCCAGCTCACCCCGTTGGGATGAGCAGTTCTTC. Its protein product is CASSPRWDEQFF.

This clonotype occurred a few times. The CDR3 DNA reads as TGTGCCAGCAGCTTGGGTTCTTCTAGGAATTCACCCCTCCACTTT. Translation: CASSLGSSRNSPLHF. The rearrangement joins TRBV12-3 or TRBV12-4 to TRBJ1-6; D gene unclear. Trimming shortened V by 6 bases and J by 7 bases, and 16 bases separated the two germline ends. The CDR3 has 15 residues.

This rearrangement joins TRBV12-3 or TRBV12-4 to TRBJ2-1, with D unresolved. The length of the CDR3 is 14 residues. The V and J ends lost 5 bases and 15 bases respectively, with 23 bases between them. The CDR3: CASSPTLSPRSPFF. The CDR3 DNA sequence: TGTGCCAGCAGTCCCACTCTCTCCCCCCGGAGTCCGTTCTTC.

The genes are TRBV24-1 and TRBJ2-1; D may be TRBD2 (7 bases). Germline assignment: CDR1 KGHDR and CDR2 SFDVKD. The CDR3 spans 14 residues. V lost 5 bases, J lost 2 bases, and 9 bases lay in between. The CDR3 DNA sequence: TGTGCCACCAGTGCCGGGGGGCCCTACAATGAGCAGTTCTTC. Amino acid sequence: CATSAGGPYNEQFF.

This clonotype was seen only a few times. The genes are TRBV5-6 and TRBJ1-6; 7 bases fit TRBD1. CDR3 length equals 15 residues. Unmatched junction bases numbered 9, after V lost 2 bases and J lost 10 bases. Germline CDR1 reads SGHDT; CDR2 reads YYEEEE. The CDR3 here is CASSLRGLKGSPLHF. The CDR3, as DNA: TGTGCCAGCAGCTTAAGGGGGCTGAAAGGGTCACCCCTCCACTTT.

This clonotype has just a few counts. The V and J genes are TRBV30 and TRBJ2-3, with D perhaps TRBD1 (5 bases). The CDR3 has 12 residues. Germline CDR1 and CDR2: GTSNPN and SVGIG (reference sequence). V shed 5 bases and J shed 3 bases, with 9 bases lying between them. CDR3 in amino acids: CAWGPGTDTQYF. The CDR3 coding sequence is TGTGCCTGGGGGCCAGGGACAGATACGCAGTATTTT.

V is TRBV20-1 and J is TRBJ1-6; 7 bases are a match to TRBD1. CDR1 and CDR2 (germline): DFQATT, SNEGSKA (reference sequence). The V segment lost 6 bases and the J segment 8 bases; nucleotides outside the gene matches: 10. The CDR3 spans 14 residues. The CDR3 nucleotides read TGCAGTGCCTCGGGGGACAGTGCCGATTCACCCCTCCACTTT. This sequence encodes CSASGDSADSPLHF.

This clonotype has a handful of counts. The CDR3 nucleotides read TGCAGTGGCTCAGCCGGGCTAGCGGGGATCTACGAGCAGTACTTC. Its translation is CSGSAGLAGIYEQYF. The chain employs TRBV20-1 and TRBJ2-7; TRBD2 aligns across 9 bases. Per germline, CDR1 DFQATT and CDR2 SNEGSKA (reference sequence). CDR3 size: 15 residues. J lost 3 bases, V lost 7 bases, and 13 bases had no gene match.

The V call is TRBV12-3 or TRBV12-4, the J call TRBJ2-2; 7 bases agree with TRBD2. Trimming removed 6 bases from V and 1 base from J; junction bases left unmatched: 2. The CDR3 runs 14 residues. CDR3 in DNA: TGTGCCAGCAGGCCGGGGGGGAACACCGGGGAGCTGTTTTTT. This encodes CASRPGGNTGELFF.

The rearrangement uses TRBV10-3 and TRBJ2-7; 7 bases match TRBD1. Germline assignment: CDR1 ENHRY and CDR2 SYGVKD. The CDR3 has 14 residues. V trimming: 6 bases; J trimming: 5 bases; junction bases outside the gene matches: 10. The CDR3 nucleotides read TGTGCCATCAGCTCACAGGGGCCTGTGGACGAGCAGTACTTC. This sequence encodes CAISSQGPVDEQYF.

This chain links TRBV4-2 with TRBJ2-3; 12 positions match TRBD2. The germline V gene has CDR1 LGHNA and CDR2 YNFKEQ. V shed 2 bases and J 3 bases; nucleotides not matched to a gene: 6. The CDR3 is 17 amino acids. The CDR3 here is CASSQPSGGARTDTQYF. As DNA, the CDR3 is TGTGCCAGCAGCCAACCTAGCGGGGGGGCGAGGACAGATACGCAGTATTTT.

The gene calls are TRBV7-2 and TRBJ2-5; D might be TRBD1 or TRBD2, each matching 5 bases. The germline CDR1 and CDR2 sequences are SGHTA and FQGNSA. V shed 0 bases and J shed 5 bases, with 13 bases lying between them. There are 15 residues in the CDR3. CDR3 DNA: TGTGCCAGCAGCTTAGCGGGAGTGGGGGATGAGACCCAGTACTTC. Amino acids: CASSLAGVGDETQYF.

This clonotype has only a few counts. This chain links TRBV24-1 with TRBJ2-1; tentatively, D is TRBD2 (5 bases). Trimming shortened V by 7 bases and J by 5 bases, and 14 bases separated the two germline ends. CDR1 and CDR2 (germline): KGHDR, SFDVKD. CDR3 size: 14 residues. The CDR3 here is CATSSRTLNNEQFF. The CDR3 DNA is TGTGCCACCAGCTCGAGGACTTTAAACAATGAGCAGTTCTTC.

This chain joins TRBV10-1 and TRBJ2-1; 9 bases are shared with TRBD2. V lost 0 bases, J lost 6 bases, and 12 bases stayed unmatched. CDR1 is WNHNN, CDR2 SYGVQD, per germline (reference sequence). The CDR3 is 18 amino acids. The CDR3 region is CASSESEGWRGGPNEQFF. The CDR3 nucleotides are TGCGCCAGCAGTGAGTCTGAGGGATGGCGGGGGGGCCCCAATGAGCAGTTCTTC.

The V call is TRBV11-2, the J call TRBJ2-3; TRBD2 might be the D (6 bases). The germline gives CDR1 SGHAT, CDR2 FQNNGV. Trimming shortened V by 4 bases and J by 5 bases, and 19 bases separated the two germline ends. The CDR3 spans 16 residues. The CDR3 region has the DNA TGTGCCAGCAGCTCCCCGTGGACTAAAGTTGGAGATACGCAGTATTTT. The encoded protein is CASSSPWTKVGDTQYF. Combining the CDR3 with reference TRBV11-2 and TRBJ2-3 gives the whole variable domain EAGVAQSPRYKIIEKRQSVAFWCNPISGHATLYWYQQILGQGPKLLIQFQNNGVVDDSQLPKDRFSAERLKGVDSTLKIQPAKLEDSAVYLCASSSPWTKVGDTQYFGPGTRLTVL.

This clonotype was observed a handful of times. V and J are TRBV4-1 and TRBJ2-7; TRBD2 matches 7 bases. V lost 1 base, J lost 5 bases, and 8 bases stayed unmatched. The CDR3 length is 15 residues. The germline gives CDR1 MGHRA, CDR2 YSYEKL. CDR3 region: CASSQAPAGYDEQYF. The DNA of the CDR3 is TGCGCCAGCAGCCAAGCTCCAGCGGGGTACGACGAGCAGTACTTC.

This clonotype has just a few counts. V and J are TRBV20-1 and TRBJ2-1, with 10 bases fitting TRBD2. Looked up from germline, CDR1 is DFQATT and CDR2 is SNEGSKA (reference sequence). This CDR3 contains 15 residues. After removal of 2 bases from V and 8 bases from J, the junction contained 9 bases not matched to a gene. CDR3 in amino acids: CSARLKRGGLDEQFF. The CDR3 nucleotides read TGCAGTGCTAGATTAAAGCGGGGGGGCCTGGATGAGCAGTTCTTC.

The chain joins TRBV20-1 to TRBJ2-7; D not certain. The CDR3 consists of 13 residues. The V and J ends lost 3 bases and 5 bases respectively, with 14 bases between them. Germline lookup yields CDR1 DFQATT and CDR2 SNEGSKA (reference sequence). The CDR3 region has the DNA TGCAGTGCTAGTCGGCAACCGCCCGACGAGCAGTACTTC. This translates into CSASRQPPDEQYF.

The chain links TRBV5-1 to TRBJ2-7; weak D call: TRBD2 (5 bases). This CDR3 region has 14 residues. The germline V gene has CDR1 SGHRS and CDR2 YFSETQ. V was pared by 4 bases and J by 3 bases, with 14 bases between. The CDR3 is CASSVAPGNYEQYF. In nucleotides, the CDR3 is TGCGCCAGCAGCGTCGCTCCCGGGAACTACGAGCAGTACTTC.

The rearrangement joins TRBV12-3 or TRBV12-4 to TRBJ2-3; 7 bases are a match to TRBD2. Trimming removed 5 bases from V and 2 bases from J; junction bases left unmatched: 7. The CDR3 sequence is 15 residues long. CDR3 DNA sequence: TGTGCCAGCAGTGTACGGGACTACCACACAGATACGCAGTATTTT. Translated: CASSVRDYHTDTQYF.